This T cell receptor (beta chain) was sequenced in a study of regulatory T cells in long-lasting Graves disease. Stated time point: newly diagnosed GD, antithyroid drugs for less than 3 months. With RNA extracted from PBMCs as input, the TCR library was made. V lost 5 bases to trimming and J lost 3 bases, with 17 bases between them. The CDR3 length is 15 residues. Per germline, CDR1 LNHDA and CDR2 SQIVND (reference sequence). Combining iRepertoire HTBI primers with Arm-PCR of CDR3 regions, the authors built TCR beta libraries. TCRdb re-analysed the multiplex PCR reads in MiXCR, keeping a single row per CDR3 protein. The sample has 580,000 or so distinct CDR3 sequences; around 16% are singletons. These same records also appear under a second study, on T cells in Graves' hyperthyroidism and ophthalmopathy.

This sample comprised peripheral blood mononuclear cells (PBMCs), obtained at new diagnosis, from a patient treated with antithyroid drugs. The TCR was taken from a man aged 18-30 years with Graves disease. The J gene is TRBJ2-7, the V gene TRBV19; D perhaps matches TRBD2 (5 bases). CDR3 residues: CASSASAGEGYEQYF. The CDR3 DNA reads TGTGCCAGTAGTGCCTCGGCGGGTGAGGGCTACGAGCAGTACTTC.